Below, 13 T cell receptor beta chains from the same sample are listed, as sequenced in a study of blood T cell repertoires in COVID-19. Generated by immunoSEQ multiplex PCR, the TCRdb table keeps only in-frame clones and is missing some. The sample lists approximately 250,000 clones, around 85% seen once, with 5% to 7% in the top ten. The sequenced sample consisted of peripheral blood. The origin of the receptors is a woman aged 55-75 years with active or convalescent COVID-19.

This chain links TRBV11-2 with TRBJ1-1; 8 bases are a match to TRBD1. Germline CDR1 and CDR2: SGHAT and FQNNGV. The CDR3 has 16 residues. The V gene end was trimmed by 6 bases and the J gene end by 3 bases; junction bases not matched to a gene: 12. CDR3 in amino acids: CASRVISGGGYTEAFF. CDR3 nucleotide sequence: TGTGCCAGCAGGGTAATCTCAGGGGGCGGATACACTGAAGCTTTCTTT.

This clone was recorded only once. The J gene is TRBJ2-5, the V gene TRBV5-1, with D possibly TRBD2 on 6 matching bases. Germline CDR1 and CDR2: SGHRS and YFSETQ. Trimming took 2 bases from V and 4 from J, leaving 18 bases between them. The CDR3 is made up of 16 amino acids. CDR3 protein: CASSFSGALSAETQYF. CDR3 DNA: TGCGCCAGCAGCTTTTCGGGAGCCCTATCGGCAGAGACCCAGTACTTC.

This CDR3 reads CASSLIGQMNIQYF. CDR3 DNA sequence: TGTGCCAGCAGCTTAATCGGACAGATGAACATTCAGTACTTC. This chain joins TRBV7-9 and TRBJ2-4; D may be TRBD1 (6 bases). The CDR3 spans 14 residues. The V gene lost 2 bases and the J gene lost 7 bases, with 12 bases spanning the gap. Germline CDR1 SEHNR, CDR2 FQNEAQ (reference sequence). Variable domain in full (rest from reference TRBV7-9 and TRBJ2-4): DTGVSQNPRHKITKRGQNVTFRCDPISEHNRLYWYRQTLGQGPEFLTYFQNEAQLEKSRLLSDRFSAERPKGSFSTLEIQRTEQGDSAMYLCASSLIGQMNIQYFGAGTRLSVL.

The J gene is TRBJ2-2, the V gene TRBV28, with 9 bases aligning to TRBD2. The CDR3 covers 17 residues. V shed 0 bases and J 3 bases; nucleotides not matched to a gene: 5. Germline loops: CDR1 MDHEN, CDR2 SYDVKM. Here the CDR3 DNA reads TGTGCCAGCAGTTTATGGGCTAGCGGGGCCCACACCGGGGAGCTGTTTTTT. It specifies CASSLWASGAHTGELFF.

The J gene is TRBJ1-3, the V gene TRBV5-1; D is possibly TRBD1 (5 bases). The germline CDR1 and CDR2 sequences are SGHRS and YFSETQ. Trimming pared 4 bases from V and 1 base from J, leaving 12 bases between. This CDR3 region has 15 residues. The CDR3 here is CASSRGRASGNTIYF. CDR3 coding DNA: TGCGCCAGCAGCCGAGGCAGGGCATCTGGAAACACCATATATTTT.

This chain connects TRBV19 to TRBJ1-2; a weak D match, TRBD1 (6 bases). The CDR3 is 13 amino acids. Trimming pared 11 bases from V and 8 bases from J, leaving 21 bases between. The V gene's germline CDR1 is LNHDA and CDR2 SQIVND (reference sequence). The CDR3, as DNA: TGTGCCGTACGACGTCCAGGGGTCGAGGGCTACACCTTC. Translation gives CAVRRPGVEGYTF.

The chain combines TRBV6-6 with TRBJ1-5; D possibly corresponds to TRBD1 (5 bases). Germline-derived CDR1 and CDR2 are MNHNY and SVGAGI (reference sequence). V was trimmed by 3 bases and J by 6 bases, leaving 9 bases between them. CDR3 size: 13 residues. Here the CDR3 reads CASSYARAQPQHF. CDR3 DNA: TGTGCCAGCAGTTATGCCAGGGCTCAGCCCCAGCATTTT.

V is TRBV5-5 and J is TRBJ1-4, with 9 positions matching TRBD1. The V and J ends lost 4 bases and 12 bases, in that order; junction bases with no gene match: 13. Germline-derived CDR1 and CDR2 are SGHKS and YYEKEE (reference sequence). This CDR3 is built from 15 residues. The CDR3 bases are TGTGCCAGCAGCCCCATGACAGGGGGATTCTATGAACTGTTTTTT. It is translated as CASSPMTGGFYELFF.

Written as DNA, the CDR3 is TGTGCCAGCAGTTACTCTAGCGGCAGGACCGGGGAGCTGTTTTTT. This gives the protein CASSYSSGRTGELFF. V and J are TRBV6-6 and TRBJ2-2; D might be TRBD2 (6 bases). The CDR3 has 15 amino acids. The V gene's germline CDR1 is MNHNY and CDR2 SVGAGI (reference sequence). The V end lost 0 bases, the J end lost 5 bases, and 10 bases lay between the germline ends.

The chain employs TRBV3-1 (or the pseudogene TRBV3-2) and TRBJ1-1; D not certain. The CDR3 is 14 residues long. CDR1 is LGHDT and CDR2 is YNNKEL in the germline V gene (reference sequence). Trimming left V 0 bases short and J 10 bases short, with 15 bases between. The CDR3 is CASSQELLVGRAFF. The DNA of the CDR3 is TGTGCCAGCAGCCAAGAGCTCCTCGTAGGGAGAGCTTTCTTT.

This chain links TRBV30 with TRBJ2-7, with a possible D match to TRBD2 (5 bases). CDR1 and CDR2 (germline): GTSNPN, SVGIG (reference sequence). The CDR3 spans 13 residues. V lost 0 bases, J lost 3 bases, and 9 bases lay in between. The CDR3 nucleotides read TGTGCCTGGAGTGTACTCGGGAACTACGAGCAGTACTTC. Translation: CAWSVLGNYEQYF.

This clone is a singleton in its sample. The junction does not match germline at one end; this may be a read error. CDR3 DNA: TGTGCCAGCAGCCCCGACAGGGCTAACTATGTCTACACCTTC. It is translated as CASSPDRANYVYTF. J is TRBJ1-2 and V is TRBV7-9; 7 positions match TRBD1. CDR3 length: 14 residues. Germline V gene data show CDR1 as SEHNR and CDR2 as FQNEAQ (reference sequence).

This clone has just one count. A junction boundary mismatches the germline segment, possibly from a read error. The chain carries TRBV6-5 and TRBJ1-1; TRBD1 matches at 9 bases. The CDR3 sequence is 15 residues long. From germline, CDR1 is MNHEY and CDR2 SVGAGI. The DNA of the CDR3 is TGTGCCAGCAGTCCCGGGACAGGGTTGAAAACTGAAGCTTTCTTT. As protein: CASSPGTGLKTEAFF.